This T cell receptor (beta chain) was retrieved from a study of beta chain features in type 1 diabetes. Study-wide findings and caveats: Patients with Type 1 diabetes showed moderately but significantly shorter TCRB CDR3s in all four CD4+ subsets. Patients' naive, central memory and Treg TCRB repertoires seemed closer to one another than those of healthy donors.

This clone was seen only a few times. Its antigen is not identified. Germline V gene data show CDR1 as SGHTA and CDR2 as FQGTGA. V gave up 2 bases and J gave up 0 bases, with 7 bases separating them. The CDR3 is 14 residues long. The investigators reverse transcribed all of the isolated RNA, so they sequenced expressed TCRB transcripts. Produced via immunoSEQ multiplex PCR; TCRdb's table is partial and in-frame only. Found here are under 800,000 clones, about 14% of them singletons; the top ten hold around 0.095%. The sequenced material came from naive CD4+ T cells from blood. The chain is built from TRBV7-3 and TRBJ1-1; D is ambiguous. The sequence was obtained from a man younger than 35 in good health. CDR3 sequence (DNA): TGTGCCAGCAGCTTAGCCAGGATGAACACTGAAGCTTTCTTT. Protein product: CASSLARMNTEAFF.